The clone carrying this TCR beta chain was detected many times. Its antigen is still unknown. This specimen comes from a study of identical twins. Per germline, CDR1 MNHEY and CDR2 SVGAGI. The CDR3 totals 15 residues. The V and J ends lost 0 bases and 5 bases respectively, with 11 bases between them. Broader study findings: Researchers reported excess low generation probability among twin-shared out-of-frame alpha sequences. The abundant beta clonotypes from cord blood had fewer insertions, and memory repertoires had none of this.

A universal primer site arose from template switching, and cDNA bore unique molecular identifiers. TCRdb re-derived calls from the 5' RACE reads in MiXCR, one entry per CDR3 protein. Among some 600,000 distinct CDR3 sequences listed, about 7.6% were seen once. These data are also associated with another study on yellow fever vaccine responses in identical twins.

V gene TRBV6-5 combines with J gene TRBJ2-1; D remains unclear. The sequencing input was PBMCs. The clonotype was recovered from a woman between 18 and 29 years old in good health. CDR3 DNA sequence: TGTGCCAGCAGTTACTCGGCAGCCCGGGACAATGAGCAGTTCTTC. Its translation: CASSYSAARDNEQFF.